This TCR beta chain emerged from a study of blood T cell repertoires in COVID-19. On the study more broadly: COVID-19 samples, acute and convalescent, were from the United States, Italy and Spain. In each case, the material was cDNA or gDNA derived from T cells, B-cell-depleted T cells, or PBMCs.

V lost 2 bases to trimming and J lost 4 bases; unmatched junction nucleotides: 5. Germline CDR1 reads SGHRS; CDR2 reads YFSETQ. This CDR3 has 15 residues. In the original analysis: Amplifying reference gene primers gave estimates of nucleated cell counts. Measured with immunoSEQ multiplex PCR; TCRdb has only the in-frame clones, and not every one. Clone size and V and J calls were adopted from that table, with D and trimming inferred from the DNA. Among 130,000 to 150,000 clones listed, around 84% were seen once. The rearrangement joins TRBV5-1 to TRBJ2-7; TRBD1 matches 11 bases. The TCR originated in a human donor with acute or convalescent COVID-19. The donor label of this sample is uncertain. The sample comprised peripheral blood. The CDR3: CASSFSGTGGYEQYF. For the CDR3, the DNA is TGCGCCAGCAGCTTCTCCGGGACAGGGGGATACGAGCAGTACTTC.